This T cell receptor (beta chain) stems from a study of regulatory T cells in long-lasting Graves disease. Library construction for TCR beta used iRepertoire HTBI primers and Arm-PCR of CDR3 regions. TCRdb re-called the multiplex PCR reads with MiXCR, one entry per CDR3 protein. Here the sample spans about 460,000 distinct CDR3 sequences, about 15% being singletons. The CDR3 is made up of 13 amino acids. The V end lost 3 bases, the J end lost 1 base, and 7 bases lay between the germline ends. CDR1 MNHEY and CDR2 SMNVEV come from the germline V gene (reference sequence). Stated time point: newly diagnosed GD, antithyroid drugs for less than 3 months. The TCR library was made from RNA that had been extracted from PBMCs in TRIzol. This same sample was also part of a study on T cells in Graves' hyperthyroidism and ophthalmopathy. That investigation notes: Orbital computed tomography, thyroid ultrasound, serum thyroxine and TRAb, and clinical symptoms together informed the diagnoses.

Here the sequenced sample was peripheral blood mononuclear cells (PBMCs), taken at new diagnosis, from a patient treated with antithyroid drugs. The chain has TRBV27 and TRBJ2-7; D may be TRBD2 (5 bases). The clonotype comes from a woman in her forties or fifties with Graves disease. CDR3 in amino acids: CASSFRRSYEQYF. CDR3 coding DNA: TGTGCCAGCAGTTTTCGGAGGTCCTACGAGCAGTACTTC.